A few counts support the clone carrying this TCR beta chain. From the RT-PCR reads, TCRdb called clonotypes with MiXCR, one entry per CDR3 protein. Seen here are about 150,000 distinct CDR3 sequences, about a quarter observed once, and the top ten hold roughly a quarter. The CDR3 contains 13 residues. The germline V and J ends were trimmed by 7 bases and 8 bases, with 17 bases remaining between them. The data belong to a study of patients and donors after allogeneic stem cell transplantation. The sequenced sample consisted of blood, either unsorted or a sorted T cell fraction (not recorded which). The genes are TRBV12-3 or TRBV12-4 and TRBJ1-2; weak D call: TRBD1 (5 bases). The receptor was isolated from a human donor who was either an allogeneic HSCT recipient or a stem cell or donor lymphocyte infusion donor (not recorded which). It is not recorded whose cells these are; they may come from a transplant donor. CDR3 nucleotide sequence: TGTGCCAGCACTTTTCGTCAGGGTATCGGCTACACCTTC. Translation gives CASTFRQGIGYTF.